This TCR beta chain was found in a study of blood T cell repertoires in COVID-19. Study background: T cells, B-cell-depleted T cells, or PBMCs provided the cDNA or gDNA that served as material.

With 2 bases removed from V and 4 bases from J, the gap between germline ends came to 6 bases. From germline, CDR1 is SGHTA and CDR2 FQGNSA. The CDR3 extends over 13 amino acids. Libraries were prepared by immunoSEQ multiplex PCR; TCRdb keeps only in-frame clonotypes and omits some of them. The sample shows 150,000 or so clones, roughly 84% of them seen only once. Sequencing was done on a sample of peripheral blood. This chain connects TRBV7-2 to TRBJ1-3, with D hard to call. The sequence derives from a man aged 50 or older with active or convalescent COVID-19. This CDR3 reads CASSLWQGNTIYF. In nucleotides, the CDR3 is TGTGCCAGCAGCTTATGGCAGGGAAACACCATATATTTT.